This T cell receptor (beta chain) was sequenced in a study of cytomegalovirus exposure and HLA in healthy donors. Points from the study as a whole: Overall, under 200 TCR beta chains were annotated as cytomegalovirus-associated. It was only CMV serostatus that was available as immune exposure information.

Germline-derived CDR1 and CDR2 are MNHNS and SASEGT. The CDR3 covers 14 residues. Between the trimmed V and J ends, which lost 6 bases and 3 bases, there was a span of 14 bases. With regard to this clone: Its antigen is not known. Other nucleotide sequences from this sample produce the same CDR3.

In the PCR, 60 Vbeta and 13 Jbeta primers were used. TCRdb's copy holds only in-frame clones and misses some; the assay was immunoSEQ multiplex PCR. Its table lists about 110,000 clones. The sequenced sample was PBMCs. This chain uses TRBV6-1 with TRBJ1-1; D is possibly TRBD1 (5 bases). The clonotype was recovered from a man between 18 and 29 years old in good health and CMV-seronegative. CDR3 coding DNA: TGTGCCAGCAGCACGTCGGGGGAGCACACTGAAGCTTTCTTT. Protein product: CASSTSGEHTEAFF.